The entry below gives a single T cell receptor (beta chain) sequence along with its context. CDR3 length: 14 amino acids. V was shortened by 3 bases and J by 5 bases, with 17 bases between the two germline ends. From germline, CDR1 is GTSNPN and CDR2 SVGIG (reference sequence). These data originate in a study of T cell changes during pregnancy in multiple sclerosis. Clones were sequenced by immunoSEQ multiplex PCR, and TCRdb holds only the in-frame ones, with some missing. The table lists some 41,000 clones, more than 70% of them singletons, with approximately 4.5% in the top ten. Sequenced material: CD8+ T cells from peripheral blood mononuclear cells, taken in the first trimester of pregnancy. The sequence derives from a female donor with multiple sclerosis, enrolled in a pregnancy study. V is TRBV30 and J is TRBJ2-7; D is perhaps TRBD1 (6 bases). The DNA of the CDR3 is TGTGCCTGGAGCTCAGGGTCCAGGGGCGACGAGCAGTACTTC. This translates into CAWSSGSRGDEQYF.